Below are 23 T cell receptor beta chains sequenced from a single sample in a study of cytomegalovirus exposure and HLA in healthy donors. The PCR made use of 60 Vbeta and 13 Jbeta primers. TCRdb's copy holds only in-frame clones and misses some; the assay was immunoSEQ multiplex PCR. The repertoire holds under 200,000 clones, with over 65% as singletons. The sample consisted of PBMCs. The receptors here all came from a female donor in good health and CMV-seronegative.

This sequence joins TRBV30 and TRBJ1-2; D ambiguous. Germline V gene lookup returns CDR1 GTSNPN and CDR2 SVGIG (reference sequence). With 2 bases removed from V and 7 bases from J, the gap between germline ends came to 14 bases. The CDR3 sequence is 13 residues long. As DNA, the CDR3 is TGTGCCTGGAGTCAAAGGGAGGGCACTGGCTACACCTTC. Encoded protein: CAWSQREGTGYTF.

This clone was counted a few times. This chain joins TRBV5-6 and TRBJ2-3; TRBD1 agrees at 8 bases. The CDR3 consists of 14 residues. V shed 0 bases, J shed 7 bases, and the junction held 4 bases outside the gene matches. Germline V gene lookup returns CDR1 SGHDT and CDR2 YYEEEE. The CDR3 DNA reads TGTGCCAGCAGCTTGGGGACAGGGAGTTATACGCAGTATTTT. Translating it yields CASSLGTGSYTQYF.

Of note for this clone: Within the sample, other DNA sequences also encode this same CDR3. V is TRBV15 and J is TRBJ1-5; D is ambiguous. V was clipped by 0 bases and J by 2 bases, with 5 bases between them. CDR3 length equals 14 residues. CDR1 and CDR2 (germline): LNHNV, YYDKDF (reference sequence). The CDR3 nucleotides read TGTGCCACCAGCAGAGATCGCGGCAATCAGCCCCAGCATTTT. It specifies CATSRDRGNQPQHF.

This chain joins TRBV5-6 and TRBJ2-5; D is perhaps TRBD2 (7 bases). V was shortened by 6 bases and J by 5 bases, with 20 bases between the two germline ends. This CDR3 comprises 15 residues. From germline, CDR1 is SGHDT and CDR2 YYEEEE. The CDR3 nucleotides are TGTGCCAGCACCAGGATCGGGGGGCGCGTGGAGACCCAGTACTTC. Its translation is CASTRIGGRVETQYF.

This clone has a single count. The chain joins TRBV7-6 to TRBJ1-2, with 8 bases fitting TRBD1. Unmatched junction bases numbered 12, after V lost 5 bases and J lost 4 bases. This CDR3 region has 16 residues. CDR1 and CDR2 (germline): SGHVS, FNYEAQ. The CDR3 sequence: CASSPRTGPTLYGYTF. The CDR3 nucleotides read TGTGCCAGCAGCCCAAGGACAGGGCCGACACTCTATGGCTACACCTTC.

The chain employs TRBV5-4 and TRBJ2-1, with D perhaps TRBD2 (6 bases). V was clipped by 6 bases and J by 0 bases, with 13 bases between them. The CDR3 loop spans 15 amino acids. Germline V CDR1 and CDR2: SGHNT, YYREEE (reference sequence). The CDR3 coding sequence is TGTGCCAGCACCTCGGGAGTCGGCTCCTACAATGAGCAGTTCTTC. Amino acids: CASTSGVGSYNEQFF.

The rearrangement uses TRBV5-1 and TRBJ1-3; D uncertain. The CDR3 loop spans 15 amino acids. Trimming took 4 bases from V and 0 from J, leaving 11 bases between them. CDR1 and CDR2 (germline): SGHRS, YFSETQ. The CDR3 DNA reads as TGCGCCAGCAGCGTAATATTCGGCTCTGGAAACACCATATATTTT. Amino acid sequence: CASSVIFGSGNTIYF. The full variable domain, its missing parts supplied by reference TRBV5-1 and TRBJ1-3, is KAGVTQTPRYLIKTRGQQVTLSCSPISGHRSVSWYQQTPGQGLQFLFEYFSETQRNKGNFPGRFSGRQFSNSRSEMNVSTLELGDSALYLCASSVIFGSGNTIYFGEGSWLTVV.

J is TRBJ2-6 and V is TRBV5-1; D gene uncertain. The CDR3 length is 16 residues. Trimming pared 0 bases from V and 0 bases from J, leaving 7 bases between. From germline, CDR1 is SGHRS and CDR2 YFSETQ. DNA of the CDR3: TGCGCCAGCAGCTTGGGGTCAGGCTCTGGGGCCAACGTCCTGACTTTC. Its protein product is CASSLGSGSGANVLTF. Together with reference TRBV5-1 and TRBJ2-6, the CDR3 gives the full variable domain: KAGVTQTPRYLIKTRGQQVTLSCSPISGHRSVSWYQQTPGQGLQFLFEYFSETQRNKGNFPGRFSGRQFSNSRSEMNVSTLELGDSALYLCASSLGSGSGANVLTFGAGSRLTVL.

The sample holds one count of this clone. The chain carries TRBV15 and TRBJ2-3; D is ambiguous. The CDR3 runs 15 residues. Germline V gene sequence: CDR1 LNHNV, CDR2 YYDKDF (reference sequence). Trimming took off 0 bases at V and 0 bases at J, with 7 bases between the two ends. The CDR3 spells CATSRDLGSTDTQYF. The DNA for the CDR3 is TGTGCCACCAGCAGAGATCTAGGAAGCACAGATACGCAGTATTTT.

The chain uses TRBV5-4 and TRBJ2-7; TRBD2 agrees at 9 bases. The CDR3 is made up of 14 amino acids. With V trimmed by 3 bases and J by 8 bases, 9 bases remained unmatched. CDR1 and CDR2 from the germline V gene are SGHNT and YYREEE (reference sequence). CDR3 in amino acids: CASSSTAGGGKQYF. The DNA of the CDR3 is TGTGCCAGCAGCTCCACAGCGGGGGGTGGGAAGCAGTACTTC.

V is TRBV4-3 and J is TRBJ2-7; a possible D gene is TRBD2 (6 bases). The CDR3 has 16 residues. In germline, CDR1 is LGHNA, CDR2 YSLEER. Trimming pared 1 base from V and 1 base from J, leaving 14 bases between. The CDR3 region is CASSQGISGVSYEQYF. In nucleotides, the CDR3 is TGCGCCAGCAGCCAAGGGATTAGCGGAGTTTCCTACGAGCAGTACTTC.

The CDR3: CASSLEGTGAVDTQYF. In DNA form, the CDR3 reads TGCGCCAGCAGCTTGGAGGGTACGGGAGCGGTAGATACGCAGTATTTT. The chain employs TRBV5-1 and TRBJ2-3; D is possibly TRBD2 (6 bases). The CDR3 covers 16 residues. Germline V gene data show CDR1 as SGHRS and CDR2 as YFSETQ. V gave up 0 bases and J gave up 5 bases, with 16 bases separating them.

The chain carries TRBV29-1 and TRBJ2-3; D is perhaps TRBD2 (6 bases). From germline, CDR1 is SQVTM and CDR2 ANQGSEA. The V end lost 3 bases, the J end lost 3 bases, and 10 bases lay between the germline ends. The CDR3 loop spans 13 amino acids. The CDR3 is CSVDGRGTDTQYF. CDR3 coding DNA: TGCAGCGTTGACGGGCGGGGAACAGATACGCAGTATTTT.

V gene TRBV11-2 combines with J gene TRBJ1-3; D remains ambiguous. The germline gives CDR1 SGHAT, CDR2 FQNNGV. CDR3 size: 12 residues. The ends were cut back, 5 bases at V and 4 bases at J, with 6 bases in the middle. CDR3 loop: CASSRGGNTIYF. The CDR3 DNA reads TGTGCCAGCAGCCGCGGGGGAAACACCATATATTTT.

The rearrangement uses TRBV7-9 and TRBJ2-7, with a weak D call TRBD2 (6 bases). The CDR3 loop spans 16 amino acids. Germline-derived CDR1 and CDR2 are SEHNR and FQNEAQ (reference sequence). The ends were cut back, 4 bases at V and 6 bases at J, with 22 bases in the middle. The CDR3 DNA follows: TGTGCCAGCAGCTCCAACACCGGGAGCCCAACTGCCGAGCAGTACTTC. This translates into CASSSNTGSPTAEQYF.

This clone was counted a few times. The chain recombines TRBV28 with TRBJ2-7, with 9 nucleotides matching TRBD1. V was pared by 7 bases and J by 5 bases, with 9 bases of the junction left unmatched. The CDR3 has 14 residues. Germline V gene sequence: CDR1 MDHEN, CDR2 SYDVKM. CDR3 residues: CASTTQGAVHEQYF. The CDR3 nucleotides are TGTGCCAGCACCACACAGGGGGCAGTCCACGAGCAGTACTTC.

The CDR3 DNA reads as TGCGCCAGCAGCCACCACTGGCGGGGAACATCTACTAACTATGGCTACACCTTC. Encoded protein: CASSHHWRGTSTNYGYTF. The chain joins TRBV4-1 to TRBJ1-2; D uncertain. Germline values: CDR1 MGHRA, CDR2 YSYEKL. The V gene lost 3 bases and the J gene lost 0 bases, with 20 bases spanning the gap. The CDR3 is 18 residues long.

The chain carries TRBV9 and TRBJ2-7, with 10 positions matching TRBD2. V shed 2 bases and J 2 bases; nucleotides not matched to a gene: 7. Germline CDR1 is SGDLS and CDR2 is YYNGEE. This CDR3 spans 16 amino acids. The CDR3 region has the DNA TGTGCCAGCAGCGTTGCCGCTAGCGGGGGAACCTACGAGCAGTACTTC. It codes for CASSVAASGGTYEQYF.

The genes are TRBV9 and TRBJ1-2, with unresolved D. The CDR3 runs 14 residues. Germline CDR1 SGDLS, CDR2 YYNGEE. V was pared by 4 bases and J by 0 bases, with 10 bases between. The chain's CDR3 is CASSYSGANYGYTF. CDR3 sequence (DNA): TGTGCCAGCAGCTATTCGGGAGCTAACTATGGCTACACCTTC.

This chain links TRBV10-2 with TRBJ1-2, with no clear D. The CDR3 spans 12 residues. V was clipped by 8 bases and J by 4 bases, with 11 bases between them. Per the germline V gene, CDR1 is WSHSY and CDR2 is SAAADI. DNA of the CDR3: TGCGCCAGCCTACGGGATGCCTATGGCTACACCTTC. Its translation is CASLRDAYGYTF.

The J gene is TRBJ1-2, the V gene TRBV27; tentatively, D is TRBD1 (6 bases). Germline lookup yields CDR1 MNHEY and CDR2 SMNVEV (reference sequence). V was clipped by 5 bases and J by 7 bases, with 26 bases between them. The CDR3 covers 17 residues. The CDR3 is CASSPYRGYRDSGGYTF. CDR3 coding DNA: TGTGCCAGCAGTCCTTATCGGGGTTACAGGGATTCGGGTGGCTACACCTTC.

The rearrangement links TRBV11-2 to TRBJ1-1; maybe TRBD1 (5 bases). The CDR3 runs to 15 residues. V was shortened by 4 bases and J by 10 bases, with 22 bases between the two germline ends. Germline V CDR1 and CDR2: SGHAT, FQNNGV. The DNA of the CDR3 is TGTGCCAGCAGCTCGGGACTTGACCCAAGACGTGGAGCTTTCTTT. It codes for CASSSGLDPRRGAFF. The whole variable domain, remainder taken from reference TRBV11-2 and TRBJ1-1, is EAGVAQSPRYKIIEKRQSVAFWCNPISGHATLYWYQQILGQGPKLLIQFQNNGVVDDSQLPKDRFSAERLKGVDSTLKIQPAKLEDSAVYLCASSSGLDPRRGAFFGQGTRLTVV.

By frequency in the sample, this clone is large. The J gene is TRBJ2-7, the V gene TRBV25-1, with 7 bases aligning to TRBD1. Germline CDR1 MGHDK, CDR2 SYGVNS. CDR3 length: 16 amino acids. V lost 3 bases to trimming and J lost 0 bases; unmatched junction nucleotides: 8. The CDR3 DNA sequence: TGTGCCAGCAGTGACAACAGGGGCCCCAGCTCCTACGAGCAGTACTTC. Protein product: CASSDNRGPSSYEQYF.